Sample share makes the clone carrying this T cell receptor beta chain medium-sized. Its antigen is as yet unknown. Full-length variable regions came from constant-region reverse primers plus semi-nested Nested Universal Primer A PCR. TCRdb processed the 5' RACE reads anew with MiXCR; each CDR3 protein has one entry. The table lists almost 9,000 distinct CDR3 sequences, over 25% of them singletons. Study outcomes and limitations: Tumor memory CD4+ T cell TCR gene usage was found to cluster with blood and lymph node memory CD4+ cells and with lymph node naive CD4+ cells. Tumor-infiltrating Treg TCR alpha and beta sequences overlapped most with tumor naive CD4+ T cells, then blood naive.

Naive CD4+ cells had CD25+ Tregs removed. The source material was naive CD4+ T cells sorted from a lymph node. Specified subset: naive CD4+ T cells, CD4+CD45RA+CD25-. The source is a female donor with breast cancer.

CDR3 bases: TGTGCCAGCAGTTTCGCGACTAGCGACGAGCAGTACTTC. Amino acid sequence: CASSFATSDEQYF. This sequence joins TRBV12-3 or TRBV12-4 and TRBJ2-7; 8 positions match TRBD2. The CDR3 covers 13 residues. Trimming cost V 3 bases and J 5 bases; bases outside gene matches: 3.